This is a list of T cell receptor beta chains from one sample in a study of circulating and synovial CD4+ cells in juvenile arthritis. The assay was immunoSEQ multiplex PCR, and TCRdb's table has in-frame clones only and misses some. This sample carries 30,000 to 35,000 clones, roughly 95% of them seen once, and the ten largest clones take approximately 0.17%. Sequenced sample: CD4+ T cells from blood. The receptors shown here come from a human donor with juvenile idiopathic arthritis. CDR3s include the opening cysteine and the closing phenylalanine or tryptophan. The order of the fields is clone size, V gene, J gene, CDR3 protein. Clone size is given for some rows only: seen once, a few or many times, or a class if the clone is expanded.

clone size: NA
V gene: TRBV11-1
J gene: TRBJ2-5
CDR3 protein: CASSLARTSGGLLQETQYF

clone size: NA
V gene: TRBV5-1
J gene: TRBJ2-3
CDR3 protein: CASSPVYSVGGNTDTQYF

clone size: NA
V gene: TRBV28
J gene: TRBJ2-2
CDR3 protein: CASSFARTSTGELFF

clone size: NA
V gene: TRBV18
J gene: TRBJ1-1
CDR3 protein: CASSPQRQPMNTEAFF

clone size: NA
V gene: TRBV9
J gene: TRBJ2-1
CDR3 protein: CASSVGSRGVYNEQFF

clone size: NA
V gene: TRBV23-1
J gene: TRBJ1-1
CDR3 protein: CASSPPDREMTEAFF

clone size: NA
V gene: TRBV30
J gene: TRBJ2-7
CDR3 protein: CAWSLSGTSNYF

clone size: NA
V gene: TRBV5-8
J gene: TRBJ2-2
CDR3 protein: CASSSSRRNTGELFF

clone size: NA
V gene: TRBV18
J gene: TRBJ2-3
CDR3 protein: CASSPLGGADTQYF

clone size: NA
V gene: TRBV9
J gene: TRBJ1-2
CDR3 protein: CASSVSGTEYYGYTF

clone size: NA
V gene: TRBV4-3
J gene: TRBJ1-2
CDR3 protein: CASSHSPAGAGYGYTF

clone size: NA
V gene: TRBV11-1
J gene: TRBJ1-6
CDR3 protein: CASGLDRVKKSPLHF

clone size: NA
V gene: TRBV19
J gene: TRBJ1-2
CDR3 protein: CASSPRGQATNYGYTF

clone size: NA
V gene: TRBV28
J gene: TRBJ2-3
CDR3 protein: CAITSGTPSTDTQYF

clone size: NA
V gene: TRBV25-1
J gene: TRBJ1-2
CDR3 protein: CASSPSPGQGRSNYGYTF

clone size: NA
V gene: TRBV2
J gene: TRBJ2-3
CDR3 protein: CASSDPSPDTQYF

clone size: NA
V gene: TRBV7-8
J gene: TRBJ2-2
CDR3 protein: CASSPIGGGGGELFF

clone size: once
V gene: TRBV7-2
J gene: TRBJ2-2
CDR3 protein: CASSSTGLGTSGELFF

clone size: NA
V gene: TRBV2
J gene: TRBJ1-2
CDR3 protein: CASSVADRAF

clone size: NA
V gene: TRBV5-1
J gene: TRBJ2-7
CDR3 protein: CASSAGTGLYEQYF

clone size: NA
V gene: TRBV28
J gene: TRBJ1-2
CDR3 protein: CASSFDGEDYGYTF